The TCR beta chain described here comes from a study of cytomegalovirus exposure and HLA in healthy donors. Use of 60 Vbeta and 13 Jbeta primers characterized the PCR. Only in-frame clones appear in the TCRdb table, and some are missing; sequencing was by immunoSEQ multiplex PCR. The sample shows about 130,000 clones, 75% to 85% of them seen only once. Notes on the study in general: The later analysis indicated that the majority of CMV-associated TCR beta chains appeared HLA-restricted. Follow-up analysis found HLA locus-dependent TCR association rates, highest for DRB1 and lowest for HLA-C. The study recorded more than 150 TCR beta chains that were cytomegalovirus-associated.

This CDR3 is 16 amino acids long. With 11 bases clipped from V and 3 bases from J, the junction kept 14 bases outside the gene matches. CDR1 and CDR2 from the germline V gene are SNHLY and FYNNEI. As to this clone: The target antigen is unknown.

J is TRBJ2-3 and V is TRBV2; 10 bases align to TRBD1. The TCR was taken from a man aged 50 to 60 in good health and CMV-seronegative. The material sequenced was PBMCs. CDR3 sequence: CASLGAGQGLTDTQYF. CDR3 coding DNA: TGTGCCTCCCTGGGCGCGGGACAGGGGTTAACAGATACGCAGTATTTT. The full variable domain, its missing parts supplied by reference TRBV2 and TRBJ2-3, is EPEVTQTPSHQVTQMGQEVILRCVPISNHLYFYWYRQILGQKVEFLVSFYNNEISEKSEIFDDQFSVERPDGSNFTLKIRSTKLEDSAMYFCASLGAGQGLTDTQYFGPGTRLTVL.